The 26 T cell receptor beta chains in this list originate from one sample, sequenced in a study of early T cells in non-severe SARS-CoV-2 infection. Each CDR3 protein gets one entry after TCRdb re-called the 5' RACE reads with MiXCR. The sample has about 64,000 distinct CDR3 sequences; approximately 9.2% are singletons. The starting material was whole blood, obtained at baseline. These TCRs come from an adult who was a healthcare worker with PCR-confirmed SARS-CoV-2 infection or an uninfected control (not recorded which).

This clonotype was counted ten times or more. The chain combines TRBV6-6 with TRBJ1-3, with D unclear. Trimming stripped 6 bases from V and 0 bases from J, with 3 bases between. Germline lookup yields CDR1 MNHNY and CDR2 SVGAGI (reference sequence). This CDR3 is 12 amino acids long. The DNA for the CDR3 is TGTGCCAGCAGGGCCTCTGGAAACACCATATATTTT. Amino acids: CASRASGNTIYF.

This clonotype appeared once. This sequence joins TRBV3-1 and TRBJ1-1, with 8 bases matching TRBD1. Trimming removed 1 base from V and 8 bases from J; junction bases left unmatched: 9. From germline, CDR1 is LGHDT and CDR2 YNNKEL (reference sequence). CDR3 length: 15 amino acids. CDR3 amino acids: CASSQAGFWTGEAFF. The CDR3 nucleotides read TGTGCCAGCAGCCAAGCCGGATTTTGGACAGGGGAAGCTTTCTTT.

The rearrangement links TRBV7-9 to TRBJ1-1; possibly TRBD1 for D (6 bases). The CDR3 sequence is 16 residues long. Germline assignment: CDR1 SEHNR and CDR2 FQNEAQ (reference sequence). Trimming stripped 5 bases from V and 0 bases from J, with 16 bases between. CDR3 bases: TGTGCCAGCAGCCCGACGTCGGGGGGCATGAACACTGAAGCTTTCTTT. This gives the protein CASSPTSGGMNTEAFF.

This clonotype was recorded at least ten times. The chain employs TRBV6-1 and TRBJ1-5; a possible D gene is TRBD1 (5 bases). Germline-derived CDR1 and CDR2 are MNHNS and SASEGT. The ends were cut back, 7 bases at V and 2 bases at J, with 21 bases in the middle. The CDR3 is 17 amino acids. For the CDR3, the DNA is TGTGCCAGCACCGGAGCGGGACGGGGTATTGGCAATCAGCCCCAGCATTTT. Its translation: CASTGAGRGIGNQPQHF.

J is TRBJ2-4 and V is TRBV20-1; 7 bases align to TRBD2. The J segment lost 1 base and the V segment lost 1 base, leaving 4 bases of the junction unmatched. The CDR3 length is 15 residues. Germline values: CDR1 DFQATT, CDR2 SNEGSKA (reference sequence). Written as DNA, the CDR3 is TGCAGTGCTAGAGGGCGGGAGCTGGCCAAAAACATTCAGTACTTC. Amino acids: CSARGRELAKNIQYF.

This clonotype was seen only a few times. The J gene is TRBJ1-2, the V gene TRBV15; D uncertain. Germline CDR1 reads LNHNV; CDR2 reads YYDKDF (reference sequence). V lost 1 base to trimming and J lost 5 bases, with 11 bases between them. The CDR3 covers 14 residues. Here the CDR3 reads CATSRGAASYGYTF. In DNA, the CDR3 is TGTGCCACCAGCAGAGGTGCAGCCTCTTATGGCTACACCTTC.

This clonotype was picked up many times. This rearrangement joins TRBV20-1 to TRBJ1-4; perhaps TRBD1 as D (6 bases). The V end was cut by 0 bases, the J end by 4 bases, with 12 bases between. The CDR3 runs 15 residues. Per the germline V gene, CDR1 is DFQATT and CDR2 is SNEGSKA (reference sequence). Here the CDR3 reads CSARDTGGINEKLFF. CDR3 sequence (DNA): TGCAGTGCTAGAGATACTGGGGGCATTAATGAAAAACTGTTTTTT.

The V gene is TRBV12-3 or TRBV12-4, the J gene TRBJ1-6, with 7 bases fitting TRBD1. V gave up 7 bases and J gave up 6 bases; unmatched junction bases: 9. There are 15 residues in the CDR3. The CDR3, as DNA: TGTGCCAGCACTCCCAGGGGGGACAGTAATTCACCCCTCCACTTT. Its translation: CASTPRGDSNSPLHF.

CDR3 coding DNA: TGTGCCAGCAGCCAAGATAGCCGGGTCCTCGGCTACACCTTC. This codes for CASSQDSRVLGYTF. V usage is TRBV3-1 and J usage is TRBJ1-2; D is unresolved. The V end was cut by 0 bases, the J end by 8 bases, with 13 bases between. Germline V lookup: CDR1 LGHDT, CDR2 YNNKEL (reference sequence). The CDR3 extends over 14 amino acids.

The chain uses TRBV14 and TRBJ1-1, with D possibly TRBD1 on 6 matching bases. This CDR3 is 13 amino acids long. CDR1 is SGHDN, CDR2 FVKESK, per germline. The ends were cut back, 1 base at V and 3 bases at J, with 6 bases in the middle. The CDR3 coding sequence is TGTGCCAGCAGCCAAGCAGGGGACACTGAAGCTTTCTTT. Encoded protein: CASSQAGDTEAFF. The full variable domain, with the rest looked up from reference TRBV14 and TRBJ1-1, is EAGVTQFPSHSVIEKGQTVTLRCDPISGHDNLYWYRRVMGKEIKFLLHFVKESKQDESGMPNNRFLAERTGGTYSTLKVQPAELEDSGVYFCASSQAGDTEAFFGQGTRLTVV.

The chain joins TRBV2 to TRBJ2-5; 7 positions match TRBD1. Germline loops: CDR1 SNHLY, CDR2 FYNNEI. The CDR3 sequence is 16 residues long. J lost 2 bases, V lost 4 bases, and 10 bases had no gene match. CDR3: CASSAYRTGWQETQYF. The CDR3 nucleotides are TGTGCCAGCAGTGCATACCGGACAGGATGGCAAGAGACCCAGTACTTC.

This clonotype was found a few times. This chain connects TRBV30 to TRBJ2-3; D ambiguous. V dropped 3 bases and J dropped 2 bases, with 9 bases sitting between them. Germline lookup yields CDR1 GTSNPN and CDR2 SVGIG (reference sequence). This CDR3 contains 13 residues. CDR3 nucleotide sequence: TGTGCCTGGAGCGACTGGTCCACAGATACGCAGTATTTT. Protein sequence: CAWSDWSTDTQYF.

This clonotype was detected a few times. The V gene is TRBV30, the J gene TRBJ2-1, with TRBD2 identical over 10 bases. V trimming: 2 bases; J trimming: 9 bases; junction bases outside the gene matches: 7. Germline values: CDR1 GTSNPN, CDR2 SVGIG (reference sequence). The CDR3 consists of 14 residues. The CDR3 nucleotides read TGTGCCTGGAGTAGGCTAGCGGGAGCCCGTGAGCAGTTCTTC. Protein: CAWSRLAGAREQFF.

This clonotype has a handful of counts. The J gene is TRBJ1-2, the V gene TRBV12-3 or TRBV12-4; TRBD1 is a possible D gene (5 bases). The V end lost 1 base, the J end lost 4 bases, and 10 bases lay between the germline ends. The CDR3 length is 14 residues. The CDR3 spells CASSLGQISYGYTF. The CDR3 region has the DNA TGTGCCAGCAGTTTAGGACAGATTTCCTATGGCTACACCTTC.

The V call is TRBV12-3 or TRBV12-4, the J call TRBJ1-1; 9 nucleotides line up with TRBD1. V dropped 11 bases and J dropped 1; count of bases not matched to a gene: 8. This CDR3 spans 14 amino acids. CDR3 loop: CAGTLQGANTEAFF. In DNA, the CDR3 is TGTGCCGGCACCCTACAGGGGGCGAACACTGAAGCTTTCTTT.

This clonotype was picked up many times. The CDR3, as DNA: TGTGCCAGCAGTCCCGGACCCAACTATGGCTACACCTTC. This gives the protein CASSPGPNYGYTF. The chain couples TRBV12-3 or TRBV12-4 to TRBJ1-2; no clear D gene. V lost 5 bases, J lost 2 bases, and 9 bases lay in between. The CDR3 is 13 residues long.

This clonotype was picked up many times. V usage is TRBV10-3 and J usage is TRBJ2-6, with no clear D. The CDR3 has 14 residues. Germline V gene sequence: CDR1 ENHRY, CDR2 SYGVKD. Trimming removed 10 bases from V and 4 bases from J, with 14 bases in between. The CDR3 spells CATPGLVGANVLTF. In DNA form, the CDR3 reads TGTGCCACTCCGGGCCTCGTGGGGGCCAACGTCCTGACTTTC.

The genes are TRBV4-2 and TRBJ2-1; perhaps TRBD2 as D (6 bases). Germline V gives CDR1 LGHNA, CDR2 YNFKEQ. The CDR3 contains 12 residues. V lost 5 bases to trimming and J lost 9 bases, with 11 bases between them. CDR3 in amino acids: CASSTLATEQFF. As DNA, the CDR3 is TGTGCCAGCAGCACACTAGCCACTGAGCAGTTCTTC.

This clonotype was recorded a few times. V and J are TRBV10-3 and TRBJ1-3, with TRBD1 identical over 11 bases. CDR3 size: 15 residues. Germline CDR1 is ENHRY and CDR2 is SYGVKD. The J segment lost 0 bases and the V segment lost 10 bases, leaving 5 bases of the junction unmatched. In DNA form, the CDR3 reads TGTGCCACGACCGGGACAGGGGGCTCTGGAAACACCATATATTTT. This translates into CATTGTGGSGNTIYF.

This clonotype has more than one count but fewer than ten. This chain connects TRBV5-4 to TRBJ2-5; possibly TRBD1 or TRBD2 for D (5 bases each). V was cut by 3 bases and J by 1 base, with 10 bases left in between. Looked up from germline, CDR1 is SGHNT and CDR2 is YYREEE (reference sequence). The CDR3 runs 14 residues. The DNA for the CDR3 is TGTGCCAGCAGCTACTCCGGGACCCAAGAGACCCAGTACTTC. Translating gives CASSYSGTQETQYF.

This chain links TRBV30 with TRBJ2-5; D is ambiguous. The CDR3 has 10 residues. Trimming took off 8 bases at V and 4 bases at J, with 8 bases between the two ends. Germline V gene sequence: CDR1 GTSNPN, CDR2 SVGIG (reference sequence). The CDR3 region is CALSRETQYF. Written as DNA, the CDR3 is TGTGCCCTCTCGCGAGAGACCCAGTACTTC.

V gene TRBV7-9 combines with J gene TRBJ2-3; 10 bases map to TRBD2. V gave up 7 bases and J gave up 0 bases; unmatched junction bases: 7. This CDR3 has 16 residues. From germline, CDR1 is SEHNR and CDR2 FQNEAQ (reference sequence). The CDR3 DNA reads TGTGCCAGCAACGGGATAGCGGGAGGTAGCACAGATACGCAGTATTTT. Amino acids: CASNGIAGGSTDTQYF. Drawing the rest from reference TRBV7-9 and TRBJ2-3, the complete variable domain is DTGVSQNPRHKITKRGQNVTFRCDPISEHNRLYWYRQTLGQGPEFLTYFQNEAQLEKSRLLSDRFSAERPKGSFSTLEIQRTEQGDSAMYLCASNGIAGGSTDTQYFGPGTRLTVL.

This clonotype showed up many times. The V gene is TRBV4-2, the J gene TRBJ2-2; 9 nucleotides match TRBD2. Germline CDR1 reads LGHNA; CDR2 reads YNFKEQ. The CDR3 is 15 amino acids. Trimming removed 4 bases from V and 4 bases from J; junction bases left unmatched: 4. The CDR3 coding sequence is TGTGCCAGCAGCCCCTGGACTAGCGTCACCGGGGAGCTGTTTTTT. It specifies CASSPWTSVTGELFF.

The rearrangement uses TRBV7-6 and TRBJ2-7, with TRBD1 matching 7 bases. This CDR3 has 15 residues. The V segment lost 6 bases and the J segment 5 bases; nucleotides outside the gene matches: 13. CDR1 and CDR2 (germline): SGHVS, FNYEAQ. The CDR3: CASSFSPDRVDEQYF. DNA of the CDR3: TGTGCCAGCAGTTTCAGCCCCGACAGGGTGGACGAGCAGTACTTC.

The sample holds many counts of this clonotype. V gene TRBV2 combines with J gene TRBJ1-5; D may be TRBD1 (5 bases). This CDR3 is 15 amino acids long. CDR1 and CDR2 from the germline V gene are SNHLY and FYNNEI. V was trimmed by 0 bases and J by 1 base, leaving 7 bases between them. The CDR3 region has the DNA TGTGCCAGCAGTGAAGCGGGGGGGAGCAATCAGCCCCAGCATTTT. Translated, it gives CASSEAGGSNQPQHF. The full variable domain, its missing parts supplied by reference TRBV2 and TRBJ1-5, is EPEVTQTPSHQVTQMGQEVILRCVPISNHLYFYWYRQILGQKVEFLVSFYNNEISEKSEIFDDQFSVERPDGSNFTLKIRSTKLEDSAMYFCASSEAGGSNQPQHFGDGTRLSIL.

The V and J genes are TRBV3-1 and TRBJ1-1; weak D call: TRBD1 (6 bases). V gave up 3 bases and J gave up 4 bases, with 9 bases separating them. Looked up from germline, CDR1 is LGHDT and CDR2 is YNNKEL (reference sequence). There are 13 residues in the CDR3. The CDR3 region is CASSQGGTTEAFF. DNA for the CDR3: TGTGCCAGCAGCCAGGGGGGCACCACTGAAGCTTTCTTT. Drawing the rest from reference TRBV3-1 and TRBJ1-1, the complete variable domain is DTAVSQTPKYLVTQMGNDKSIKCEQNLGHDTMYWYKQDSKKFLKIMFSYNNKELIINETVPNRFSPKSPDKAHLNLHINSLELGDSAVYFCASSQGGTTEAFFGQGTRLTVV.